The clone carrying this T cell receptor (beta chain) was counted between two and nine times. CDR1 and CDR2 from the germline V gene are MNHEY and SVGAGI. The CDR3 length is 13 residues. V was cut by 8 bases and J by 10 bases, with 15 bases left in between. The data belong to a study of Ad26.COV2.S vaccination and SARS-CoV-2 variants. The treatment is: 15 to 20 received Ad26.COV2.S at low or high dose, single or two shots; about 5 received placebo; per-sample allocation not given. Repertoires come from day 63 after the first vaccine or placebo injection. Assay used: immunoSEQ multiplex PCR; TCRdb lists only in-frame clones, some missing. The sample includes hundreds of thousands of clones, roughly 86% of them seen just once.

This TCR was sampled from a person between 18 and 60 years old who received the Ad26.COV2.S COVID-19 vaccine or a placebo. The chain employs TRBV6-5 and TRBJ1-6, with no clear D. The source material was peripheral blood, sampled in a trial of Ad26.COV2.S vaccine versus placebo. DNA for the CDR3: TGTGCCAGCGGAGTCGGGGTGGCATCACCCCTCCACTTT. It codes for CASGVGVASPLHF.